This note documents a single T cell receptor beta chain sequence. The CDR3 is 15 amino acids. From germline, CDR1 is SGHRS and CDR2 YFSETQ. Unmatched junction bases numbered 5, after V lost 0 bases and J lost 3 bases. This entry comes from a study of blood T cell repertoires in COVID-19. Per the original data handling: How many nucleated cells were present was estimated from reference gene primer amplification. Produced via immunoSEQ multiplex PCR; TCRdb's table is partial and in-frame only. From that table come the V and J calls and clone size; the DNA was used to work out D and trimming. The repertoire holds roughly 220,000 clones, about 86% seen once, with around 2% in the top ten.

The sequence came from a woman aged 55-70 years with acute or convalescent COVID-19. The chain carries TRBV5-1 and TRBJ1-2; 7 nucleotides line up with TRBD1. Sequencing was done on a sample of peripheral blood. CDR3 nucleotides: TGCGCCAGCAGCTTGGGCGGGGGGACAGACTATGGCTACACCTTC. This sequence encodes CASSLGGGTDYGYTF.